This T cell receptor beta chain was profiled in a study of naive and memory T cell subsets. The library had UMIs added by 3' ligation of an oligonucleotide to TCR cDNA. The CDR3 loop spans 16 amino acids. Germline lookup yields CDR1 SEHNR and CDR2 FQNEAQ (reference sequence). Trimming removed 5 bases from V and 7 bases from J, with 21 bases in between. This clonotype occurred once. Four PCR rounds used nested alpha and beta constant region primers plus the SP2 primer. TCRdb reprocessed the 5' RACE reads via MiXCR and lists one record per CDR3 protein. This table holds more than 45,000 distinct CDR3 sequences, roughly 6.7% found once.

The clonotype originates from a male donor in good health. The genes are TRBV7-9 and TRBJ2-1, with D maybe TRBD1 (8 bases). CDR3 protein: CASSLRGTGGGNEQFF. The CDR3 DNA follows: TGTGCCAGCAGCCTACGAGGAACAGGGGGGGGGAATGAGCAGTTCTTC.